This TCR beta chain was found in a study of Ad26.COV2.S vaccination and SARS-CoV-2 variants. Stated treatment: some 20 received Ad26.COV2.S at low or high dose, single or two shots; several received placebo; per-sample allocation not given. Day 63 after the first vaccine or placebo injection was the time point for sampling. The data were produced by immunoSEQ multiplex PCR, yet TCRdb's version contains in-frame clones alone and is incomplete. The sample includes some 300,000 clones, about 86% of them seen just once. The CDR3 length is 15 residues. The ends were cut back, 0 bases at V and 8 bases at J, with 16 bases in the middle. CDR1 and CDR2 from the germline V gene are MGHRA and YSYEKL. This clone was observed once.

The receptor was derived from a person aged 18-65 years who received the Ad26.COV2.S COVID-19 vaccine or a placebo. J is TRBJ2-5 and V is TRBV4-1; D is perhaps TRBD2 (6 bases). Sequencing used peripheral blood, obtained in a trial of Ad26.COV2.S vaccine versus placebo. The CDR3, as DNA: TGCGCCAGCAGCCAAGAAGTTGTGACTAGTCAAACCCAGTACTTC. Its protein is CASSQEVVTSQTQYF.